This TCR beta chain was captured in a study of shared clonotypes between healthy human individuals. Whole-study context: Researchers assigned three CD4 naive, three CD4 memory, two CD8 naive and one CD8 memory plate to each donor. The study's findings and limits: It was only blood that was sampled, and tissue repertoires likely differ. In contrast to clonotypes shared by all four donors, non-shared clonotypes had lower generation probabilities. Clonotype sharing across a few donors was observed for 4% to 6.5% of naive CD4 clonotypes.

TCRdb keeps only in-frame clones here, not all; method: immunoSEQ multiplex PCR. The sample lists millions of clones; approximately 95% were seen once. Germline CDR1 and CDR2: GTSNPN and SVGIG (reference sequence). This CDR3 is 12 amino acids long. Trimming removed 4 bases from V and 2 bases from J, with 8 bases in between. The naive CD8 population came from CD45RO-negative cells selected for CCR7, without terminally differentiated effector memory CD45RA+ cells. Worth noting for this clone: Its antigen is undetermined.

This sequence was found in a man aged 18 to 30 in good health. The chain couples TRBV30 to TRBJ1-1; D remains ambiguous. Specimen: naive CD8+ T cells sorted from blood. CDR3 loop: CAWTGTNTEAFF. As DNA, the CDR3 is TGTGCCTGGACAGGAACTAACACTGAAGCTTTCTTT.